Detailed here is one TCR beta chain. The data belong to a study of patients and donors after allogeneic stem cell transplantation. Losses at the gene ends were 5 bases for V and 4 bases for J; bases not matched to a gene: 2. The germline gives CDR1 KGHDR, CDR2 SFDVKD. CDR3 length: 14 residues. TCRdb reprocessed the RT-PCR reads via MiXCR and lists one record per CDR3 protein. The sample has more than 850,000 distinct CDR3 sequences; approximately 19% are singletons. V usage is TRBV24-1 and J usage is TRBJ1-5; 9 bases agree with TRBD1. This sequence was found in a human donor who was either an allogeneic HSCT recipient or a stem cell or donor lymphocyte infusion donor (not recorded which). It is not recorded whose cells these are; they may come from a transplant donor. Specimen: blood, either unsorted or a sorted T cell fraction (not recorded which). DNA for the CDR3: TGTGCCACCAGTGGGGGGACAGGGAATCAGCCCCAGCATTTT. It codes for CATSGGTGNQPQHF.